Each of the 12 T cell receptor beta chains below was sequenced from the same sample in a study of identical twins. MiXCR was run by TCRdb on the 5' RACE reads, yielding one entry per CDR3 protein. The table records about 430,000 distinct CDR3 sequences, less than 20% of them present only once. Source material: naive T cells sorted from blood. These receptors all come from a man between 50 and 59 years old in good health.

This clonotype was detected a few times. The chain joins TRBV10-3 to TRBJ2-7; 11 bases agree with TRBD2. V lost 11 bases to trimming and J lost 3 bases; unmatched junction nucleotides: 6. The CDR3 sequence is 13 residues long. Germline values: CDR1 ENHRY, CDR2 SYGVKD. The CDR3 region is CAARGTSGYEQYF. CDR3 DNA: TGTGCCGCCCGTGGGACTAGCGGCTACGAGCAGTACTTC.

The gene calls are TRBV18 and TRBJ1-2; D might be TRBD1 (5 bases). The CDR3 is 14 residues long. The V gene's germline CDR1 is KGHSH and CDR2 LQKENI. V was clipped by 0 bases and J by 8 bases, with 13 bases between them. CDR3 sequence: CASSPPQGSRGYTF. CDR3 nucleotide sequence: TGTGCCAGCTCACCACCCCAGGGATCTCGGGGCTACACCTTC.

Ten or more counts support this clonotype. The CDR3 is CASSQDYPGGEETQYF. The CDR3 DNA follows: TGTGCCAGCAGCCAAGATTATCCGGGAGGAGAAGAGACCCAGTACTTC. V and J are TRBV4-2 and TRBJ2-5, with 7 bases aligning to TRBD2. The J segment lost 3 bases and the V segment lost 0 bases, leaving 7 bases of the junction unmatched. The CDR3 extends over 16 amino acids. Germline CDR1 LGHNA, CDR2 YNFKEQ.

This clonotype has just a few counts. In DNA form, the CDR3 reads TGTGCCAGCAGCTCTATGGGTAGGACAGTTCTCTCCTACGAGCAGTACTTC. It is translated as CASSSMGRTVLSYEQYF. The gene calls are TRBV7-2 and TRBJ2-7; D is perhaps TRBD1 (6 bases). V was trimmed by 4 bases and J by 0 bases, leaving 19 bases between them. This CDR3 spans 17 amino acids. Germline lookup yields CDR1 SGHTA and CDR2 FQGNSA. Full variable domain (outside the CDR3, taken from reference TRBV7-2 and TRBJ2-7): GAGVSQSPSNKVTEKGKDVELRCDPISGHTALYWYRQSLGQGLEFLIYFQGNSAPDKSGLPSDRFSAERTGGSVSTLTIQRTQQEDSAVYLCASSSMGRTVLSYEQYFGPGTRLTVT.

This clonotype came up a few times. The CDR3: CASSPTSGGGETQYF. CDR3 nucleotide sequence: TGTGCCAGCAGCCCCACTAGCGGGGGGGGAGAGACCCAGTACTTC. This chain joins TRBV7-2 and TRBJ2-5; TRBD2 agrees at 13 bases. The V gene end was trimmed by 5 bases and the J gene end by 4 bases; junction bases not matched to a gene: 4. Germline V gene lookup returns CDR1 SGHTA and CDR2 FQGNSA. This CDR3 is built from 15 residues.

This clonotype was seen more than once but under ten times. V is TRBV20-1 and J is TRBJ2-7; D unclear. Trimming shortened V by 2 bases and J by 7 bases, and 18 bases separated the two germline ends. The CDR3 has 14 amino acids. Germline CDR1 reads DFQATT; CDR2 reads SNEGSKA (reference sequence). Here the CDR3 reads CSARTPGPWEEQYF. The CDR3 DNA reads TGCAGTGCTAGAACCCCCGGACCCTGGGAAGAGCAGTACTTC.

The sample holds a few counts of this clonotype. The rearrangement joins TRBV5-5 to TRBJ1-2; the D gene is possibly TRBD1 (6 bases). V was trimmed by 2 bases and J by 8 bases, leaving 10 bases between them. Germline V gives CDR1 SGHKS, CDR2 YYEKEE (reference sequence). The CDR3 sequence is 12 residues long. CDR3 in amino acids: CASSFSGDGYTF. CDR3 coding DNA: TGTGCCAGCAGCTTTTCAGGGGACGGCTACACCTTC.

This chain connects TRBV20-1 to TRBJ2-4; possibly TRBD1 or TRBD2 for D (5 bases each). From germline, CDR1 is DFQATT and CDR2 SNEGSKA (reference sequence). V lost 7 bases to trimming and J lost 16 bases, with 20 bases between them. This CDR3 comprises 11 residues. The CDR3 spells CSVVPRWGPYF. CDR3 coding DNA: TGCAGTGTTGTACCGCGGTGGGGACCATACTTC.

This clonotype showed up just a few times. The rearrangement joins TRBV10-3 to TRBJ1-1, with TRBD1 matching 8 bases. The CDR3 runs to 17 residues. From germline, CDR1 is ENHRY and CDR2 SYGVKD. The J segment lost 1 base and the V segment lost 1 base, leaving 8 bases of the junction unmatched. The CDR3 nucleotides are TGTGCCATCAGTGAGTATGCAGGACAGGGCTCGAACACTGAAGCTTTCTTT. Protein sequence: CAISEYAGQGSNTEAFF.

Many counts were recorded for this clonotype. The chain links TRBV20-1 to TRBJ2-1, with TRBD1 identical over 11 bases. With 5 bases clipped from V and 9 bases from J, the junction kept 9 bases outside the gene matches. This CDR3 has 14 amino acids. Germline V lookup: CDR1 DFQATT, CDR2 SNEGSKA (reference sequence). CDR3 amino acids: CSAAQDRGRREQFF. Written as DNA, the CDR3 is TGCAGTGCTGCACAGGACAGGGGGCGCCGTGAGCAGTTCTTC.

V gene TRBV3-1 combines with J gene TRBJ2-3; 9 bases align to TRBD1. V lost 3 bases and J lost 4; bases outside the gene matches: 14. This CDR3 is 18 amino acids long. Germline V gene sequence: CDR1 LGHDT, CDR2 YNNKEL (reference sequence). DNA of the CDR3: TGTGCCAGCAGCCACGCCGGACCGGGACAGGGTCCCCCAGATACGCAGTATTTT. Translation gives CASSHAGPGQGPPDTQYF.

This clonotype was picked up many times. This chain joins TRBV19 and TRBJ1-6; the match to TRBD1 covers 11 bases. This CDR3 has 16 amino acids. The germline V gene encodes CDR1 LNHDA and CDR2 SQIVND (reference sequence). V shed 5 bases and J 6 bases; nucleotides not matched to a gene: 6. Written as DNA, the CDR3 is TGTGCCAGTAGTGACACCGGGACAGGGGGTAATTCACCCCTCCACTTT. Translated: CASSDTGTGGNSPLHF.